A selection of T cell receptor beta chains follows, all from one sample in a study of Graves' ophthalmopathy and Graves' hyperthyroidism. TCRdb re-analysed the multiplex PCR reads in MiXCR, keeping a single row per CDR3 protein. Among 560,000 or so distinct CDR3 sequences listed, about 35% were seen once. The sequencing sample was made of peripheral blood or thyroid tissue (not recorded which). These receptors were collected from an adult man with Graves' hyperthyroidism. The CDR3 runs from the conserved cysteine through the conserved F or W. Fields, in order: CDR3 protein, CDR3 DNA, D gene, J gene, clone size, V gene. A D gene is named only where the DNA matches it firmly. Clone size is stated in some rows and not others, as once, few, many or a class when expanded.

CASEGSSHYEQYF	TGTGCCAGCGAGGGCAGCTCCCACTACGAGCAGTACTTC	.	TRBJ2-7	.	TRBV24-1
CSVAGDGSSYEQYF	TGCAGCGTTGCAGGGGACGGGAGCTCCTACGAGCAGTACTTC	.	TRBJ2-7	many	TRBV29-1
CSAPDRGRGEQYF	TGCAGTGCGCCGGACAGGGGGCGCGGCGAGCAGTACTTC	TRBD1	TRBJ2-7	once	TRBV20-1
CASSVYRRTDTQYF	TGTGCCAGCAGTGTGTATCGGAGGACAGATACGCAGTATTTT	.	TRBJ2-3	few	TRBV2
CASSLIVGAHEQYF	TGTGCCAGCAGCTTAATAGTGGGTGCTCACGAGCAGTACTTC	.	TRBJ2-7	many	TRBV7-8
CAWSVEANYGYTF	TGTGCCTGGAGTGTTGAGGCAAACTATGGCTACACCTTC	.	TRBJ1-2	few	TRBV30
CATSRGTATGELFF	TGTGCCACCAGCAGGGGGACAGCCACCGGGGAGCTGTTTTTT	TRBD1	TRBJ2-2	.	TRBV15
CASRAGGGGVTEAFF	TGTGCCAGCAGAGCAGGGGGCGGGGGGGTAACTGAAGCTTTCTTT	TRBD1	TRBJ1-1	few	TRBV11-2
CSARTGSWNQPQHF	TGCAGTGCCCGGACAGGGAGTTGGAATCAGCCCCAGCATTTT	TRBD1	TRBJ1-5	many	TRBV20-1
CASSLASARRQETQYF	TGTGCCAGCAGCTTAGCTTCGGCTAGGAGGCAAGAGACCCAGTACTTC	.	TRBJ2-5	many	TRBV7-8
CATSDAGGNVAGELFF	TGTGCCACCAGTGATGCCGGGGGCAACGTGGCCGGGGAGCTGTTTTTT	.	TRBJ2-2	many	TRBV24-1
CAISEVSTDTNYGYTF	TGTGCCATCAGTGAGGTCTCGACAGATACTAACTATGGCTACACCTTC	.	TRBJ1-2	many	TRBV10-3
CASSLGGRRWYTF	TGTGCCAGCAGCTTAGGGGGACGGCGCTGGTACACCTTC	.	TRBJ1-2	many	TRBV7-8
CASSLMAGSSRNTQYF	TGTGCCAGCAGCTTAATGGCGGGCAGCAGCCGTAATACGCAGTATTTT	.	TRBJ2-3	once	TRBV7-3
CARMGQGFGKLFF	TGCGCCAGGATGGGACAGGGATTTGGAAAACTGTTTTTT	TRBD1	TRBJ1-4	.	TRBV5-1
CASSPNRQGLGEQYF	TGCGCCAGCAGCCCCAATCGACAGGGTTTGGGGGAGCAGTACTTC	TRBD1	TRBJ2-7	.	TRBV4-1
CSAQKDSGYGYTF	TGCAGTGCTCAAAAGGACAGTGGCTATGGCTACACCTTC	.	TRBJ1-2	many	TRBV20-1
CASSYWSENQPQHF	TGTGCCAGCAGTTACTGGTCAGAGAATCAGCCCCAGCATTTT	.	TRBJ1-5	many	TRBV6-2/TRBV6-3
CASSNTGAGEQYF	TGTGCCAGTAGCAATACAGGGGCTGGCGAGCAGTACTTC	TRBD1	TRBJ2-7	many	TRBV19
CASSLAGQLNYGYTF	TGTGCCAGCAGCTTAGCTGGGCAGTTGAACTATGGCTACACCTTC	.	TRBJ1-2	.	TRBV7-2
CASSGGGQGSYEQYF	TGTGCCAGCAGTGGGGGGGGACAGGGGTCCTACGAGCAGTACTTC	TRBD1	TRBJ2-7	.	TRBV6-6
CAWSVQGDEQYF	TGTGCCTGGAGTGTACAGGGAGACGAGCAGTACTTC	.	TRBJ2-7	.	TRBV30
CASGPTPLDLQETQYF	TGTGCCAGCGGCCCAACCCCTCTAGACCTCCAAGAGACCCAGTACTTC	.	TRBJ2-5	.	TRBV7-9
CSARPGLINYEQYF	TGCAGTGCTAGACCGGGACTTATCAATTACGAGCAGTACTTC	.	TRBJ2-7	.	TRBV20-1
CASSLGGFLESYVQYF	TGTGCCAGCAGCCTTGGGGGCTTCCTCGAGTCCTACGTGCAGTACTTC	.	TRBJ2-7	.	TRBV5-6
CAGSSHSEDWQYF	TGTGCCGGCAGCTCCCATAGCGAGGACTGGCAGTACTTC	.	TRBJ2-7	.	TRBV7-2
CASSLDPGGGYEQYF	TGCGCCAGCAGCTTGGATCCAGGGGGTGGGTACGAGCAGTACTTC	TRBD1	TRBJ2-7	many	TRBV5-1
CASRRGDKWPGELFF	TGTGCCAGCAGGAGGGGGGATAAGTGGCCCGGGGAGCTGTTTTTT	.	TRBJ2-2	.	TRBV7-3
CASSPGLSGNTIYF	TGTGCCAGTAGTCCAGGGCTCTCTGGAAACACCATATATTTT	.	TRBJ1-3	many	TRBV19
CASSSQGRINEKLFF	TGTGCCAGCAGCTCACAGGGGAGGATTAATGAAAAACTGTTTTTT	TRBD1	TRBJ1-4	many	TRBV5-8
CSVESREGYTF	TGCAGCGTTGAGTCCAGGGAGGGCTACACCTTC	.	TRBJ1-2	many	TRBV29-1